Following are 3 T cell receptor beta chains from one sample sequenced in a study of blood T cell repertoires in COVID-19 (dated by TCRdb to 2020 to 2022). The library relied on the immunoSEQ multiplex PCR assay. TCRdb's version of the immuneACCESS table is confined to in-frame rearrangements and falls short of the full clone set. An unresolved V gene accounts for under half of the shortfall where checked; the remainder is of unknown origin. Here the sample has 100,000 to 150,000 clones; about 89% occur a single time. The ten largest clones add up to 4.3% of the sample. The material sequenced was peripheral blood. The receptor source for this set is a man aged 60-69 years with COVID-19, enrolled during active disease.

The chain employs TRBV2 and TRBJ1-4; 7 positions match TRBD1. CDR3 size: 14 residues. V lost 7 bases, J lost 4 bases, and 6 bases stayed unmatched. Germline CDR1 reads SNHLY; CDR2 reads FYNNEI. The CDR3 region has the DNA TGTGCCAGCAACCGGGACAGCAGTAATGAAAAACTGTTTTTT. Its protein product is CASNRDSSNEKLFF.

This clone came up once. The chain has TRBV19 and TRBJ1-1; TRBD1 is a possible D gene (5 bases). This CDR3 is 15 amino acids long. Looked up from germline, CDR1 is LNHDA and CDR2 is SQIVND (reference sequence). V lost 5 bases and J 2 bases, leaving 15 bases between the germline ends. In DNA form, the CDR3 reads TGTGCCAGTAGTCAGGGCGCAGTGATAAACACTGAAGCTTTCTTT. This sequence encodes CASSQGAVINTEAFF.

This chain joins TRBV9 and TRBJ1-2, with a tentative D call TRBD1 (6 bases). The V end was cut by 4 bases, the J end by 3 bases, with 13 bases between. Germline V lookup: CDR1 SGDLS, CDR2 YYNGEE. The CDR3 is 14 amino acids. CDR3 nucleotide sequence: TGTGCCAGCAGCCTTAAAGGGGGAGACTATGGCTACACCTTC. This gives the protein CASSLKGGDYGYTF.